The entry that follows covers one T cell receptor beta chain sequence. Its specificity is not known. This sample is drawn from a study of blood T cells in healthy people across ages. Overall study: About one barcoded beta molecule per two T cells was the capture yield of template switching.

Whole-study results and caveats: Age advanced and TCR beta diversity per million T cells fell, roughly linearly.

A second PCR, run for roughly 7 to 11 cycles, used a sample-barcoded 5' primer plus a J-beta primer mix. MiXCR was run by TCRdb on the 5' RACE reads, yielding one entry per CDR3 protein. In the table there are over 750,000 distinct CDR3 sequences, roughly 25% of which are singletons. Trimming took 5 bases from V and 4 from J; bases not matched to a gene: 6. This CDR3 is built from 14 residues. The germline gives CDR1 LGHNA, CDR2 YNFKEQ. The sample was also reused in another study, on T cells of mothers and their children. That work contributes: Sequencing got over 9.5 million TCR beta CDR3 reads from each mother and approximately 3 million from each child. Unrelated pairs and related pairs have their TCR recombination output shaped similarly by thymic selection.

This chain joins TRBV4-2 and TRBJ2-3, with 7 bases identical to TRBD2. The source of this sequence is a boy between 10 and 17 years old in good health. The sequencing input was blood. This chain's CDR3 is CASSSRGGADTQYF. The CDR3 DNA reads as TGTGCCAGCAGCTCGCGGGGAGGGGCAGATACGCAGTATTTT.